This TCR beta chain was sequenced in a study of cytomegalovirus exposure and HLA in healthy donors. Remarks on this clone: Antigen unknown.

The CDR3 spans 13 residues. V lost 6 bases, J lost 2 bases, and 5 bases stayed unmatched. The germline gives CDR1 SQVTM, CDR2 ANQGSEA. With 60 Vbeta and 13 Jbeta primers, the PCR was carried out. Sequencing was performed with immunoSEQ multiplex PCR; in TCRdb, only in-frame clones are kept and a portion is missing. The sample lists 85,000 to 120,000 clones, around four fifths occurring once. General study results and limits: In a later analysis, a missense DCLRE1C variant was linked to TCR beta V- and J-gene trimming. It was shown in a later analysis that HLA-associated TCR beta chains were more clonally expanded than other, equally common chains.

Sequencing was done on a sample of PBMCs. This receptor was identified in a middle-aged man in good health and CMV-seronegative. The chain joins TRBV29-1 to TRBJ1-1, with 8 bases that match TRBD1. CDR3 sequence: CSVYTGGNTEAFF. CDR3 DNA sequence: TGCAGCGTATACACAGGGGGAAACACTGAAGCTTTCTTT.